Each of the 20 T cell receptor beta chains below was sequenced from the same sample in a study of OX40 agonist ivuxolimab in advanced cancers. The assay was immunoSEQ multiplex PCR, and TCRdb's table has in-frame clones only and misses some. Here the sample spans tens of thousands of clones, about 88% being singletons. The input for sequencing was CD4+ or CD8+ T cells sorted from blood, taken in a trial of the OX40 agonist ivuxolimab. The receptors come from an adult with an advanced solid tumor such as melanoma, head and neck, liver or kidney cancer.

The CDR3 DNA reads TGTGCCAGCAGCGTAGTAGGGACAGCCTCTGGAAACACCATATATTTT. As protein: CASSVVGTASGNTIYF. The chain employs TRBV9 and TRBJ1-3, with 7 nucleotides matching TRBD1. The CDR3 contains 16 residues. V lost 0 bases and J lost 0; bases outside the gene matches: 3. Germline assignment: CDR1 SGDLS and CDR2 YYNGEE.

This clone was observed a few times. The chain couples TRBV5-1 to TRBJ2-7, with 9 bases that match TRBD2. Germline V gene sequence: CDR1 SGHRS, CDR2 YFSETQ. Trimming at V came to 2 bases and at J to 4 bases, leaving 4 bases not matched to a gene. The CDR3 sequence is 14 residues long. The CDR3 DNA is TGCGCCAGCAGCTTTTTTAGCGGGAGTTACGAGCAGTACTTC. It encodes CASSFFSGSYEQYF.

This chain joins TRBV6-5 and TRBJ1-2, with 7 bases that match TRBD1. The CDR3 runs 14 residues. Germline V gene lookup returns CDR1 MNHEY and CDR2 SVGAGI. Trimming cost V 0 bases and J 4 bases; bases outside gene matches: 2. The CDR3 protein is CASSYSGTAYGYTF. CDR3 nucleotides: TGTGCCAGCAGTTACTCCGGGACAGCCTATGGCTACACCTTC.

The chain is built from TRBV7-9 and TRBJ2-7, with D possibly being TRBD1 (6 bases). Trimming removed 4 bases at V and 2 bases at J, with 12 bases between. The CDR3 totals 14 residues. From germline, CDR1 is SEHNR and CDR2 FQNEAQ (reference sequence). In DNA form, the CDR3 reads TGTGCCAGCAGCTACGGGACACCTCCCTACGAGCAGTACTTC. Translation gives CASSYGTPPYEQYF.

The count of this clone is one. Relative to the germline gene, one junction end is altered; a read error may explain this. At the DNA level, this CDR3 is encoded by other sequences in the same sample as well. The chain employs TRBV9 and TRBJ2-1; 7 bases map to TRBD1. The CDR3 consists of 15 residues. Germline V lookup: CDR1 SGDLS, CDR2 YYNGEE. The CDR3 DNA reads as TGTGCCAGCAGTGTAGTGGGGACAGATTACAATGAGCAGTTCTTC. Its translation is CASSVVGTDYNEQFF.

The sample holds one count of this clone. The V gene is TRBV18, the J gene TRBJ2-1; D not certain. This CDR3 comprises 13 residues. With 0 bases removed from V and 8 bases from J, the gap between germline ends came to 8 bases. Germline values: CDR1 KGHSH, CDR2 LQKENI. As DNA, the CDR3 is TGTGCCAGCTCACCACCGGGCAGCCATGAGCAGTTCTTC. It translates to CASSPPGSHEQFF.

J is TRBJ1-2 and V is TRBV7-2; a weak D match, TRBD1 (6 bases). Per germline, CDR1 SGHTA and CDR2 FQGNSA. V was pared by 5 bases and J by 2 bases, with 9 bases between. The CDR3 is made up of 13 amino acids. The CDR3 DNA sequence: TGTGCCAGCAGCAGTACAGGGAACTATGGCTACACCTTC. It codes for CASSSTGNYGYTF.

J is TRBJ1-4 and V is TRBV6-5; TRBD1 might be the D (5 bases). This CDR3 is built from 14 residues. The germline V gene encodes CDR1 MNHEY and CDR2 SVGAGI. V lost 6 bases and J 6 bases, leaving 14 bases between the germline ends. The CDR3 spells CASRSAGSDEKLFF. In DNA, the CDR3 is TGTGCCAGCAGATCAGCAGGGAGTGATGAAAAACTGTTTTTT.

This chain connects TRBV25-1 to TRBJ2-3, with D possibly being TRBD2 (6 bases). The CDR3 has 17 amino acids. Trimming removed 0 bases from V and 2 bases from J, with 15 bases in between. Germline CDR1 MGHDK, CDR2 SYGVNS. As DNA, the CDR3 is TGTGCCAGCAGTGAATATGAACGCGGGACCTTCACAGATACGCAGTATTTT. Amino acids: CASSEYERGTFTDTQYF.

This chain uses TRBV11-3 with TRBJ2-5; no reliable D call. This CDR3 has 11 residues. The V end was cut by 2 bases, the J end by 5 bases, with 3 bases between. CDR1 is SGHNT, CDR2 YENEEA, per germline. CDR3 sequence reads: CASSLKETQYF. CDR3 coding DNA: TGTGCCAGCAGCTTAAAGGAGACCCAGTACTTC.

The V gene is TRBV5-5, the J gene TRBJ2-7; D assignment may be TRBD1 or TRBD2 (5 bases each). The germline V and J ends were trimmed by 1 base and 2 bases, with 16 bases remaining between them. This CDR3 region has 16 residues. Looked up from germline, CDR1 is SGHKS and CDR2 is YYEKEE (reference sequence). CDR3 coding DNA: TGTGCCAGCAGCTTGTCGGTCGGGACCCTAACCTACGAGCAGTACTTC. It specifies CASSLSVGTLTYEQYF.

The chain links TRBV5-1 to TRBJ2-7, with 9 nucleotides matching TRBD2. The CDR3 runs 17 residues. Germline CDR1 SGHRS, CDR2 YFSETQ. V lost 3 bases, J lost 5 bases, and 15 bases stayed unmatched. Written as DNA, the CDR3 is TGCGCCAGCAGCTGGTCGGCGAGACTAGCGGCCATCAACGAGCAGTACTTC. Translation: CASSWSARLAAINEQYF.

This clone was detected only a few times. The rearrangement joins TRBV28 to TRBJ1-5; 7 bases fit TRBD1. Germline V gives CDR1 MDHEN, CDR2 SYDVKM. V shed 5 bases, J shed 2 bases, and the junction held 3 bases outside the gene matches. This CDR3 contains 14 residues. The CDR3 is CASSITGGNQPQHF. The CDR3 nucleotides are TGTGCCAGCAGTATCACAGGGGGCAATCAGCCCCAGCATTTT.

The chain joins TRBV5-1 to TRBJ1-4; possibly TRBD1 for D (5 bases). Trimming pared 0 bases from V and 8 bases from J, leaving 14 bases between. Germline V gene lookup returns CDR1 SGHRS and CDR2 YFSETQ. There are 15 residues in the CDR3. The CDR3 here is CASSLAGEGVEKLFF. CDR3 in DNA: TGCGCCAGCAGCTTGGCGGGGGAAGGGGTAGAAAAACTGTTTTTT.

The chain links TRBV18 to TRBJ2-3; 7 nucleotides agree with TRBD2. After removal of 2 bases from V and 5 bases from J, the junction contained 7 bases not matched to a gene. CDR1 is KGHSH and CDR2 is LQKENI in the germline V gene. This CDR3 contains 15 residues. CDR3 in amino acids: CASSPSAGRVDTQYF. CDR3 DNA sequence: TGTGCCAGCTCACCATCGGCAGGGAGGGTAGATACGCAGTATTTT.

This clone was found once. This chain uses TRBV2 with TRBJ1-2; D is possibly TRBD1 (6 bases). The CDR3 runs 12 residues. Looked up from germline, CDR1 is SNHLY and CDR2 is FYNNEI. The V gene lost 3 bases and the J gene lost 8 bases, with 10 bases spanning the gap. As DNA, the CDR3 is TGTGCCAGCAGTGAGTGGACAGACGGCTACACCTTC. Translating gives CASSEWTDGYTF.

This clone was recorded only once. The chain is built from TRBV7-8 and TRBJ1-2, with 9 bases fitting TRBD1. This CDR3 contains 14 residues. Germline CDR1 is SGHVS and CDR2 is FQNEAQ. Trimming at V came to 5 bases and at J to 8 bases, leaving 9 bases not matched to a gene. The CDR3 loop is CASSHRDRVGGYTF. CDR3 nucleotide sequence: TGTGCCAGCAGCCACCGGGACAGGGTCGGGGGCTACACCTTC.

The chain carries TRBV5-1 and TRBJ2-7; D unresolved. The germline V and J ends were trimmed by 5 bases and 7 bases, with 16 bases remaining between them. The CDR3 spans 13 residues. Germline CDR1 and CDR2: SGHRS and YFSETQ. The CDR3 coding sequence is TGCGCCAGCAGTCAAGGGTCCGGCGAGGAGCAGTACTTC. Translating it yields CASSQGSGEEQYF.

The CDR3 DNA reads as TGTGCCAGCAGTAGGGGACTAGCGGAATACAATGAGCAGTTCTTC. Its translation: CASSRGLAEYNEQFF. V and J are TRBV27 and TRBJ2-1; the match to TRBD2 covers 11 bases. Trimming removed 5 bases from V and 4 bases from J; junction bases left unmatched: 4. This CDR3 is 15 amino acids long. Per germline, CDR1 MNHEY and CDR2 SMNVEV (reference sequence).

The J gene is TRBJ2-7, the V gene TRBV7-2, with 7 bases that match TRBD2. The CDR3 spans 13 residues. J was trimmed by 0 bases and V by 10 bases; bases with no gene match: 6. Germline CDR1 and CDR2: SGHTA and FQGNSA. The CDR3 loop reads CATGGGPSYEQYF. Written as DNA, the CDR3 is TGTGCCACTGGGGGGGGTCCCTCCTACGAGCAGTACTTC.